This T cell receptor (beta chain) appears in the sequencing data of a study of T cells after yellow fever vaccination. TCRdb passed the 5' RACE reads through MiXCR, listing each CDR3 protein once. The data hold some 100,000 distinct CDR3 sequences, with approximately 7.1% observed a single time. This clonotype was detected ten times or more. V was shortened by 3 bases and J by 5 bases, with 13 bases between the two germline ends. The germline V gene encodes CDR1 SGHTA and CDR2 FQGNSA. This CDR3 comprises 14 residues. Material: CD4+ T cells sorted from PBMCs, obtained about 41 days after the first yellow fever vaccination. The chain employs TRBV7-2 and TRBJ1-1, with D possibly TRBD1 on 6 matching bases. This sequence originates from a man younger than 30 who received the YFV17D yellow fever vaccine. The CDR3 DNA reads as TGTGCCAGCAGCTTCGCTGGGGGCGCGACTGAAGCTTTCTTT. Amino acid sequence: CASSFAGGATEAFF.